The clone carrying this TCR beta chain has a count of ten or more. V lost 3 bases and J lost 6; bases outside the gene matches: 5. Germline CDR1 and CDR2: MDHEN and SYDVKM. CDR3 length: 14 amino acids. Specified time point: newly diagnosed GD, antithyroid drugs for less than 3 months. PBMCs provided the RNA from which the TCR library was made. CDR3-region Arm-PCR and iRepertoire HTBI primers produced the TCR beta libraries. One entry per CDR3 protein results from TCRdb running MiXCR on the multiplex PCR reads. The sample lists 500,000 or so distinct CDR3 sequences; approximately 14% were seen once. These data come from a study of regulatory T cells in long-lasting Graves disease. The sample was also reused in another study, on T cells in Graves' hyperthyroidism and ophthalmopathy.

This receptor was obtained from a woman in her forties or fifties with Graves disease. This material consisted of peripheral blood mononuclear cells (PBMCs), taken at new diagnosis, from a patient treated with antithyroid drugs. The chain recombines TRBV28 with TRBJ1-1; 9 bases agree with TRBD1. The CDR3 coding sequence is TGTGCCAGCAGTTTGGTACAGGGGGCGGCTGAAGCTTTCTTT. Amino acid sequence: CASSLVQGAAEAFF.